Only a few counts were recorded for the clone carrying this T cell receptor (beta chain). Sequence at one end of the junction differs from germline and may be a read error. Donors each provided roughly 9.6 milliliters of peripheral blood. A sample-barcoded 5' primer and a J-beta primer mix were used in a second PCR of about 7 to 11 cycles. Using its own MiXCR run on the 5' RACE reads, TCRdb lists one record per CDR3 protein. The sample has 850,000 to 950,000 distinct CDR3 sequences; around 30% are singletons. Per the germline V gene, CDR1 is LGHNA and CDR2 is YSLEER. This CDR3 has 14 amino acids. This sample is drawn from a study of blood T cells in healthy people across ages.

The chain combines TRBV4-3 with TRBJ1-6, with D possibly matching TRBD1 (5 bases). Sequenced input: blood. The receptor's source is a woman older than 75 in good health. CDR3 protein: CASSQGDYNSPPHF. The CDR3 DNA follows: TGCGCCAGCAGCCAAGGGGACTATAATTCACCCCCCCACTTT.